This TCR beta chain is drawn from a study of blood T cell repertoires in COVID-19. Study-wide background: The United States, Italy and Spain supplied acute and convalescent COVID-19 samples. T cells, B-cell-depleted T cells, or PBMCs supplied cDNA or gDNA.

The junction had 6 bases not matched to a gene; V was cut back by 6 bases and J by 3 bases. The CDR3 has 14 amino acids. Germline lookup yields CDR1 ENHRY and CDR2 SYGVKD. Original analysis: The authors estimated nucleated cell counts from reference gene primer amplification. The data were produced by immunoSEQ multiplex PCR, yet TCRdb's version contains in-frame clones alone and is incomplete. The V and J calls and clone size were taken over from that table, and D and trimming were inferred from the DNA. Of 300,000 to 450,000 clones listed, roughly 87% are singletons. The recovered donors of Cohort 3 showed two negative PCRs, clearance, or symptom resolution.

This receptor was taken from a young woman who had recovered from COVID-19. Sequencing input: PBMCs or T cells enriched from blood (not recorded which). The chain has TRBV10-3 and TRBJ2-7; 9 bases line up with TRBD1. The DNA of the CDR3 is TGTGCCATCAGACCCGGGACAGGGAACTACGAGCAGTACTTC. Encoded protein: CAIRPGTGNYEQYF.